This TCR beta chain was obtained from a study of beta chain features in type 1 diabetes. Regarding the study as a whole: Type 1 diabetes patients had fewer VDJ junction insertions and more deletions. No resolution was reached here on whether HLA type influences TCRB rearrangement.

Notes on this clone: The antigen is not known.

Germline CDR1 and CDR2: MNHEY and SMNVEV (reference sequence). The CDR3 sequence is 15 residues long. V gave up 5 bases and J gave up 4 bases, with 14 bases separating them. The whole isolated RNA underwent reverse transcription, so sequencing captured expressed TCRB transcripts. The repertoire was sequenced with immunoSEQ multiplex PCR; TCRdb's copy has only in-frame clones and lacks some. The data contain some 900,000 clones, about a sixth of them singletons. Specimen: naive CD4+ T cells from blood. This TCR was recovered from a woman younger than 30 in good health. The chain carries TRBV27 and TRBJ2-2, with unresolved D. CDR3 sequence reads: CASSTRFGSTGELFF. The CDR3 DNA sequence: TGTGCCAGCAGTACCAGATTTGGAAGCACCGGGGAGCTGTTTTTT.